This is a list of T cell receptor beta chains from one sample in a study of blood T cells in healthy people across ages. Each CDR3 protein is one row after TCRdb ran MiXCR on the 5' RACE reads. The sample lists fewer than 2,000,000 distinct CDR3 sequences, 30% to 35% occurring once. Input material: blood. The receptors stem from a woman in her thirties in good health. The CDR3 runs from the conserved cysteine through the conserved F or W. The D gene is left open where the match is weak. Clone size is shown for a subset of rows, as once, few, many or a class of expanded clone.

TRBV10-3	-	TRBD1	TRBJ1-5	TGTGCCATCAGTAGACAGGGACCCGAGGGGCCCCAGCATTTT	CAISRQGPEGPQHF
TRBV5-6	few	TRBD2	TRBJ2-1	TGTGCCAGCAGCAGGGCGGCGGGAGTAGGCAATGAGCAGTTCTTC	CASSRAAGVGNEQFF
TRBV4-1	few	-	TRBJ1-4	TGCGCCAGCAGCCCGGCGCGAAAACTGTTTTTT	CASSPARKLFF
TRBV4-1	-	TRBD1	TRBJ1-4	TGCGCCAGCAGCCCACGACTAACGGACAGGGAAAAACGGTTTTTT	CASSPRLTDREKRFF
TRBV6-2/TRBV6-3	-	-	TRBJ1-5	TGTGCCAGCAGTTACTGGGTTATGGGCAATCAGCCCCAGCATTTT	CASSYWVMGNQPQHF
TRBV20-1	once	TRBD2	TRBJ2-2	TGCAGTGCTAGAGGACTAGCGGGAGAGGTCTCCGGGGAGCGGTTTTTT	CSARGLAGEVSGERFF
TRBV28	-	TRBD2	TRBJ2-1	TGTGCCGGCAGTCCGGGGACTAGCACATTAAAACGAAGCTCCTACAATGAGCAGTTCTTC	CAGSPGTSTLKRSSYNEQFF
TRBV4-1	few	TRBD1	TRBJ2-1	TGCGCCAGCAGCCGACCGGGACAGGGGAGTAATGAGCAGTTCTTC	CASSRPGQGSNEQFF
TRBV7-9	-	-	TRBJ1-1	TGTGCCGGCAGACCTGCGGGAAAGGGGAACACTGAAGCTTTCTTT	CAGRPAGKGNTEAFF
TRBV27	-	TRBD1	TRBJ2-7	TGTGCCAGCAGTGCCGCCTGGGACAGCTACGAGCAGTACTTC	CASSAAWDSYEQYF
TRBV20-1	many	TRBD1	TRBJ2-7	TGCAGTGCTAGAGATAGACAGGGTGGCTACGAGCAGTACTTC	CSARDRQGGYEQYF
TRBV7-6	-	TRBD2	TRBJ2-1	TGTGCCAGCAGCTTATCTGGGGAGGGCCGAAACAATGAGCAGTTCTTC	CASSLSGEGRNNEQFF
TRBV24-1	-	-	TRBJ2-1	TGTGCCACCAGTGATCCGGACTGGAGCTCCTACAATGAGCAGTTCTTC	CATSDPDWSSYNEQFF
TRBV29-1	many	-	TRBJ2-5	TGCAGCGTTGAGGAGAAATATGTGGAGACCCAGTACTTC	CSVEEKYVETQYF
TRBV5-4	-	-	TRBJ2-7	TGTGCCAGCAGCCCATTGGGACCGAACTCCTACGAGCAGTACTTC	CASSPLGPNSYEQYF
TRBV29-1	few	-	TRBJ1-5	TGCAGCGTTGAGTTGGAGGACTACTATAGCAATCAGCCCCAGCATTTT	CSVELEDYYSNQPQHF
TRBV21-1	once	-	TRBJ2-7	TGTGCCAGCAGCAAGGTTCGCGGGAACGAGCAGTACTTC	CASSKVRGNEQYF
TRBV7-9	many	-	TRBJ1-2	TGTGCCAGCAGCTTAGTCCTTTCGGGGGTCCATGGCTACACCTTC	CASSLVLSGVHGYTF
TRBV27	few	-	TRBJ2-7	TGTGCCAGCCACGAGGGAAACGAGCAGTACTTC	CASHEGNEQYF
TRBV19	few	-	TRBJ2-5	TGTGCCAGTGCAGAGGCGCGAGAAGAGACCCAGTACTTC	CASAEAREETQYF
TRBV29-1	-	TRBD1	TRBJ2-7	TGCAGCGTCCGACAGGGACCTTCCTACGAGCAGTACTTC	CSVRQGPSYEQYF
TRBV11-2	-	TRBD2	TRBJ2-5	TGTACCAGCAGCTTAGAAGCGGGAGTGAGAGAGACCCAGTACTTC	CTSSLEAGVRETQYF
TRBV10-3	-	TRBD1	TRBJ1-4	TGTGCCATCAGGGGACAGGGGGATGAAAAACTGTTTTTT	CAIRGQGDEKLFF
TRBV2	many	-	TRBJ2-7	TGTGCCAGCAGTGAAAGCCACGAGCAGTACTTC	CASSESHEQYF
TRBV28	few	-	TRBJ2-4	TGTGCCAGCAGTTTCCCGCAGGGGAACATTCAGTACTTC	CASSFPQGNIQYF
TRBV12-3/TRBV12-4	few	-	TRBJ2-1	TGTGCCTCTCGGGGGAGCAGGGAGTCCTACAATGAGCAGTTCTTC	CASRGSRESYNEQFF
TRBV20-1	-	TRBD1	TRBJ1-2	TGCAGTGCTAGCAGGGGGCAAGGCTACACCTTC	CSASRGQGYTF
TRBV6-1	-	TRBD1	TRBJ1-5	TGTGCCAGCAGTCTGGACAGGGCGAATCAGCCCCAGCATTTT	CASSLDRANQPQHF
TRBV28	-	-	TRBJ1-2	TGTGCCACCGGGCCAGGGGAGGGCTACACCTTC	CATGPGEGYTF
TRBV6-6	-	-	TRBJ2-1	TGTGCCAGCAGTGATAAGCTTTGGGTTGAGCAGTTCTTC	CASSDKLWVEQFF
TRBV20-1	few	-	TRBJ2-7	TGCAGTGCTAGCGAACAGGAGTTTCTCTACGAGCAGTACTTC	CSASEQEFLYEQYF
TRBV28	once	TRBD1	TRBJ2-1	TGTGCCAGCAGTTCCCGACAGGGGGGCTACAATGAGCAGTTCTTC	CASSSRQGGYNEQFF
TRBV20-1	few	-	TRBJ2-7	TGCAGTGCTAGAATCGATTACGAACAGTACTTC	CSARIDYEQYF
TRBV11-1	-	TRBD2	TRBJ2-1	TGTGCCAGCAGCTTAGGGACTAGCGGGAGATTTCGGTACAATGAGCAGTTCTTC	CASSLGTSGRFRYNEQFF
TRBV29-1	few	TRBD2	TRBJ2-5	TGCAGCGTTGAAGGGGCTAGCGGCGACCCTTCGGGGACCCAGTACTTC	CSVEGASGDPSGTQYF
TRBV20-1	-	-	TRBJ2-5	TGCAGTGCTGGGCCGGGAATGGTAGAGACCCAGTACTTC	CSAGPGMVETQYF
TRBV5-1	many	-	TRBJ2-3	TGCGCCAGCAGTCTCGGCGGGGTGAGCACAGATACGCAGTATTTT	CASSLGGVSTDTQYF
TRBV5-1	-	-	TRBJ2-1	TGCGCCAGCAGCACCGAGAACCTTTCCTACAATGAGCAGTTCTTC	CASSTENLSYNEQFF
TRBV6-2/TRBV6-3	-	-	TRBJ1-1	TGTGCCAGCAGTTACACCCCGGGGGGATCGGCTAGGATGAACACTGAAGCTTTCTTT	CASSYTPGGSARMNTEAFF
TRBV5-4	-	-	TRBJ2-5	TGTGCCAGCAGCCGTGACCGAAGGGAGACCCAGTACTTC	CASSRDRRETQYF
TRBV4-2	-	TRBD1	TRBJ1-6	TGTGCCAGCAGCATACAGGGGGCCCCACCCCTCCACTTT	CASSIQGAPPLHF
TRBV29-1	many	-	TRBJ2-7	TGCAGCGTTGACGGTCTCCGCGGCTCCTACGAGCAGTACTTC	CSVDGLRGSYEQYF
TRBV20-1	-	TRBD2	TRBJ2-1	TGCAGTGGCTTCCGGGGGGATGGTTCCTACAATGAGCAGTTCTTC	CSGFRGDGSYNEQFF
TRBV5-4	-	TRBD2	TRBJ2-3	TGTGCCGCCTCTGTACGGGAGGGCCCCGGAGATACGCAGTATTTT	CAASVREGPGDTQYF
TRBV6-6	-	-	TRBJ2-5	TGTGCCAGCAGTTACTCCGGACAAGAATTACAAGAGACCCAGTACTTC	CASSYSGQELQETQYF
TRBV9	-	-	TRBJ2-1	TGTGCCAGCAGCGTAGGGCCAGAATACAATGAGCAGTTCTTC	CASSVGPEYNEQFF
TRBV9	-	-	TRBJ2-1	TGTGCCAGCAGCGGGGGTCCGAGCTCCTACAATGAGCAGTTCTTC	CASSGGPSSYNEQFF
TRBV12-3/TRBV12-4	-	TRBD2	TRBJ2-5	TGTGCCAGCAGTCCGTCTAGCGGCGAAGAGACCCAGTACTTC	CASSPSSGEETQYF
TRBV5-1	-	-	TRBJ2-3	TGCGCCAGCAGCGACCCGCGTAACACAGATACGCAGTATTTT	CASSDPRNTDTQYF
TRBV3-1	-	-	TRBJ1-2	TGTGCCAGCAGCCAAGCGGCGACTAACTATGGCTACACCTTC	CASSQAATNYGYTF
TRBV6-1	many	-	TRBJ1-2	TGTGCCAGCAAGGGCGGAGGGAACTATGGCTACACCTTC	CASKGGGNYGYTF
TRBV29-1	-	-	TRBJ2-2	TGCAGCGTTGAAAGCCTGGGTCCGAGGGAGCTGTTTTTT	CSVESLGPRELFF
TRBV6-1	few	TRBD2	TRBJ2-1	TGTGCCAGCAGGAACGGACTAGCTATATACAATGAGCAGTTCTTC	CASRNGLAIYNEQFF
TRBV20-1	few	TRBD2	TRBJ2-3	TGCAGTGCAGACGTAGCGGGACGCACAGATACGCAGTATTTT	CSADVAGRTDTQYF